Below are 23 T cell receptor beta chains sequenced from a single sample in a study of blood T cell repertoires in COVID-19. Assay used: immunoSEQ multiplex PCR; TCRdb lists only in-frame clones, some missing. Among about half a million clones, roughly nine tenths were seen once, and the ten largest hold approximately 8%. Material: PBMCs or T cells enriched from blood (not recorded which). These receptors were collected from a woman aged 55-70 years who had recovered from COVID-19.

The chain recombines TRBV5-1 with TRBJ2-1, with 9 positions matching TRBD1. Per germline, CDR1 SGHRS and CDR2 YFSETQ. The CDR3 loop spans 15 amino acids. The V segment lost 1 base and the J segment 5 bases; nucleotides outside the gene matches: 4. CDR3 in amino acids: CASSLLTGGNNEQFF. CDR3 DNA sequence: TGCGCCAGCAGCTTGTTGACAGGGGGGAACAATGAGCAGTTCTTC.

This chain links TRBV4-1 with TRBJ1-1; the match to TRBD1 covers 7 bases. J lost 6 bases, V lost 6 bases, and 16 bases had no gene match. Per the germline V gene, CDR1 is MGHRA and CDR2 is YSYEKL. This CDR3 region has 16 residues. As DNA, the CDR3 is TGCGCCAGCAGACGGACATTGACAGGGCAGCTTTCTGAAGCTTTCTTT. The encoded protein is CASRRTLTGQLSEAFF.

V is TRBV3-1 (or the pseudogene TRBV3-2) and J is TRBJ1-2; 9 nucleotides line up with TRBD1. V was pared by 3 bases and J by 2 bases, with 7 bases of the junction left unmatched. The CDR3 runs 16 residues. Germline V gene data show CDR1 as LGHDT and CDR2 as YNNKEL (reference sequence). CDR3 nucleotide sequence: TGTGCCAGCAGCCAGATCCGGGACAGGGAGAACTATGGCTACACCTTC. It yields the protein CASSQIRDRENYGYTF.

This chain links TRBV2 with TRBJ1-2; D gene ambiguous. Looked up from germline, CDR1 is SNHLY and CDR2 is FYNNEI. V lost 4 bases, J lost 3 bases, and 15 bases lay in between. The CDR3 sequence is 15 residues long. The CDR3 nucleotides read TGTGCCAGCAGTGCCTCCAATCAAGCCCACTATGGCTACACCTTC. This translates into CASSASNQAHYGYTF.

This chain joins TRBV11-3 and TRBJ2-2, with 8 positions matching TRBD1. With V trimmed by 5 bases and J by 5 bases, 4 bases remained unmatched. The CDR3 loop spans 14 amino acids. The germline V gene has CDR1 SGHNT and CDR2 YENEEA. The CDR3 coding sequence is TGTGCCAGCAGCGACACAGGGGGGACCGGGGAGCTGTTTTTT. Residues: CASSDTGGTGELFF.

This clone has more than one count but fewer than ten. This chain joins TRBV2 and TRBJ1-6, with D hard to call. V shed 4 bases and J shed 3 bases, with 13 bases lying between them. The CDR3 runs 16 residues. Germline values: CDR1 SNHLY, CDR2 FYNNEI. The chain's CDR3 is CASSVAGSIYNSPLHF. The DNA for the CDR3 is TGTGCCAGCAGTGTTGCGGGATCTATCTATAATTCACCCCTCCACTTT.

This clone appeared once. One end of the junction fails to match germline, which may point to a read error. CDR3 DNA: TGTGCTAGCAGCCGGCTAGCGGGGGCCCAGGTGGTGAACACCGGGGAGCTGTTTTTT. Its translation: CASSRLAGAQVVNTGELFF. J is TRBJ2-2 and V is TRBV7-7, with 10 positions matching TRBD2. The CDR3 sequence is 19 residues long. The germline CDR1 and CDR2 sequences are SSHAT and FNYEAQ (reference sequence).

The chain recombines TRBV11-2 with TRBJ2-7; D not resolved. Germline V gene sequence: CDR1 SGHAT, CDR2 FQNNGV. V was cut by 1 base and J by 3 bases, with 7 bases left in between. CDR3 length: 13 residues. The CDR3 reads CASSLGQVYEQYV. The DNA for the CDR3 is TGTGCCAGCAGCTTAGGCCAGGTCTACGAGCAGTACGTC.

V is TRBV27 and J is TRBJ1-5; TRBD1 is a possible D gene (5 bases). The germline V gene has CDR1 MNHEY and CDR2 SMNVEV (reference sequence). The V gene lost 6 bases and the J gene lost 3 bases, with 12 bases spanning the gap. The CDR3 contains 14 residues. In DNA form, the CDR3 reads TGTGCCAGCAGCTCTGACAGATCCAATCAGCCCCAGCATTTT. Amino acids: CASSSDRSNQPQHF.

The chain carries TRBV10-3 and TRBJ2-7, with 11 bases aligning to TRBD2. This CDR3 has 14 amino acids. The germline V gene encodes CDR1 ENHRY and CDR2 SYGVKD. Trimming took 4 bases from V and 4 from J; bases not matched to a gene: 3. The CDR3 reads CAISAGTSGYEQYF. DNA for the CDR3: TGTGCCATCAGTGCGGGGACTAGCGGTTACGAGCAGTACTTC.

V usage is TRBV6-5 and J usage is TRBJ1-4; no clear D gene. Germline-derived CDR1 and CDR2 are MNHEY and SVGAGI. Trimming took 2 bases from V and 5 from J, leaving 9 bases between them. This CDR3 has 14 amino acids. CDR3 residues: CASSYGQQNEKLFF. In DNA, the CDR3 is TGTGCCAGCAGTTACGGGCAGCAGAATGAAAAACTGTTTTTT.

V and J are TRBV7-9 and TRBJ2-1; TRBD2 matches 9 bases. This CDR3 contains 15 residues. Germline V gives CDR1 SEHNR, CDR2 FQNEAQ (reference sequence). Trimming removed 4 bases from V and 4 bases from J; junction bases left unmatched: 5. The CDR3 reads CASSSGTSTYNEQFF. The CDR3 DNA reads TGTGCCAGCAGCTCCGGGACTAGCACTTACAATGAGCAGTTCTTC.

This sequence joins TRBV4-2 and TRBJ2-1, with 8 nucleotides matching TRBD2. Germline CDR1 reads LGHNA; CDR2 reads YNFKEQ. The CDR3 extends over 15 amino acids. V trimming: 8 bases; J trimming: 5 bases; junction bases outside the gene matches: 11. CDR3 coding DNA: TGTGCCAGCGGCCTGACCAGCGGGGGACACAATGAGCAGTTCTTC. The encoded protein is CASGLTSGGHNEQFF.

The chain links TRBV9 to TRBJ2-5; TRBD1 is a possible D gene (6 bases). Germline CDR1 and CDR2: SGDLS and YYNGEE. The V end lost 0 bases, the J end lost 5 bases, and 14 bases lay between the germline ends. The CDR3 totals 15 residues. CDR3 coding DNA: TGTGCCAGCAGCGTAGCAGGGGCGCGGGTTGAGACCCAGTACTTC. This sequence encodes CASSVAGARVETQYF.

V and J are TRBV4-1 and TRBJ2-3; 14 nucleotides align to TRBD2. Germline CDR1 reads MGHRA; CDR2 reads YSYEKL. The CDR3 consists of 16 residues. V shed 1 base, J shed 5 bases, and the junction held 2 bases outside the gene matches. The CDR3 DNA sequence: TGCGCCAGCAGCCAAGGGGGACTAGCGGGAGAAGATACGCAGTATTTT. Translation gives CASSQGGLAGEDTQYF.

This chain links TRBV3-1 (or the pseudogene TRBV3-2) with TRBJ2-2, with TRBD2 matching 7 bases. The V segment lost 1 base and the J segment 1 base; nucleotides outside the gene matches: 6. CDR3 length: 17 amino acids. Germline CDR1 reads LGHDT; CDR2 reads YNNKEL (reference sequence). CDR3 loop: CASSQGEGLGNTGELFF. In DNA form, the CDR3 reads TGTGCCAGCAGCCAAGGCGAAGGACTAGGGAACACCGGGGAGCTGTTTTTT.

V and J are TRBV5-4 and TRBJ2-2; 7 bases fit TRBD1. The CDR3 runs to 16 residues. From germline, CDR1 is SGHNT and CDR2 YYREEE (reference sequence). V shed 1 base, J shed 2 bases, and the junction held 5 bases outside the gene matches. The CDR3 DNA follows: TGTGCCAGCAGCTTGAAAGGGGGCGGAAACACCGGGGAGCTGTTTTTT. Its protein product is CASSLKGGGNTGELFF.

V and J are TRBV27 and TRBJ2-1; tentative D call: TRBD2 (5 bases). V was trimmed by 7 bases and J by 4 bases, leaving 14 bases between them. Germline V gene lookup returns CDR1 MNHEY and CDR2 SMNVEV (reference sequence). This CDR3 region has 14 residues. CDR3 amino acids: CASTPLAPYNEQFF. The CDR3 nucleotides are TGTGCCAGCACCCCCCTAGCACCGTACAATGAGCAGTTCTTC.

This chain connects TRBV6-5 to TRBJ1-3, with D maybe TRBD1 (6 bases). This CDR3 has 14 amino acids. Germline CDR1 is MNHEY and CDR2 is SVGAGI. V lost 0 bases, J lost 4 bases, and 7 bases lay in between. The CDR3 sequence: CASSYSRGGNTIYF. The CDR3 nucleotides are TGTGCCAGCAGTTACTCGAGGGGGGGAAACACCATATATTTT.

V gene TRBV28 combines with J gene TRBJ2-1, with D tentatively TRBD2 (6 bases). CDR1 and CDR2 (germline): MDHEN, SYDVKM. The CDR3 runs 12 residues. The V and J ends lost 2 bases and 10 bases respectively, with 9 bases between them. CDR3 sequence: CASSLQAGEQFF. DNA of the CDR3: TGTGCCAGCAGTTTACAGGCGGGAGAGCAGTTCTTC.

The V call is TRBV19, the J call TRBJ2-1, with TRBD2 matching over 12 bases. This CDR3 contains 13 residues. The trim removed 6 bases at V and 6 bases at J, leaving 0 bases unmatched. CDR1 is LNHDA and CDR2 is SQIVND in the germline V gene (reference sequence). CDR3 nucleotides: TGTGCCAGTAGACTAGCGGGGGGCAATGAGCAGTTCTTC. It translates to CASRLAGGNEQFF.

The genes are TRBV6-1 and TRBJ1-4; D is unclear. The CDR3 is 10 residues long. Deletions cut 9 bases from V and 6 bases from J, with 5 bases between. The V gene's germline CDR1 is MNHNS and CDR2 SASEGT. The CDR3 protein is CASKYEKLFF. The CDR3 nucleotides are TGTGCCAGTAAATATGAAAAACTGTTTTTT.

CDR3 sequence (DNA): TGTGCCAGCACCTCAGGGGGCTACACCGGGGAGCTGTTTTTT. This translates into CASTSGGYTGELFF. The genes are TRBV7-9 and TRBJ2-2; 8 nucleotides line up with TRBD1. Unmatched junction bases numbered 4, after V lost 7 bases and J lost 3 bases. CDR3 length: 14 amino acids. Germline V gives CDR1 SEHNR, CDR2 FQNEAQ (reference sequence).